The clone carrying this T cell receptor (beta chain) was seen a few times. Its specificity is not known. The sample belongs to a study of shared clonotypes between healthy human individuals. Study conclusions and caveats: A reduction in generation probabilities was seen for non-shared clonotypes relative to those shared by all four donors.

The CDR3 has 12 amino acids. Deletions cut 8 bases from V and 6 bases from J, with 13 bases between. Germline-derived CDR1 and CDR2 are MGHDK and SYGVNS. Genomic DNA of every subset was divided equally among multiple immunoSEQ plates. TCRdb's table, derived via immunoSEQ multiplex PCR, lists solely in-frame clones and lacks some. The table has 90,000 to 130,000 clones, 55% to 70% seen once. The specimen was memory CD8+ T cells sorted from blood. Subset denoted: CD45RO+ cells pooled with CCR7-negative TemRA cells. The chain couples TRBV25-1 to TRBJ1-1; D possibly corresponds to TRBD1 (5 bases). The receptor comes from a woman in her twenties or thirties in good health. DNA of the CDR3: TGTGCCAGCCTGACCGGGGGATCTGAAGCTTTCTTT. Its protein is CASLTGGSEAFF.